This T cell receptor (beta chain) appears in the sequencing data of a study of PD-1 blockade in mismatch repair-deficient tumors. The method was immunoSEQ multiplex PCR; TCRdb's version includes in-frame clones alone and lacks a portion of them. The sample lists around 62,000 clones; around 73% were seen once. After removal of 5 bases from V and 4 bases from J, the junction contained 7 bases not matched to a gene. This CDR3 contains 14 residues. Germline-derived CDR1 and CDR2 are MNHNS and SASEGT. The material was peripheral blood, obtained 2 weeks after starting pembrolizumab. The sequence derives from an adult with mismatch repair-deficient cancer. V gene TRBV6-1 combines with J gene TRBJ1-1; TRBD1 matches 7 bases. The CDR3 is CASSIPGQSTEAFF. CDR3 nucleotides: TGTGCCAGCAGTATACCGGGACAGAGCACTGAAGCTTTCTTT.